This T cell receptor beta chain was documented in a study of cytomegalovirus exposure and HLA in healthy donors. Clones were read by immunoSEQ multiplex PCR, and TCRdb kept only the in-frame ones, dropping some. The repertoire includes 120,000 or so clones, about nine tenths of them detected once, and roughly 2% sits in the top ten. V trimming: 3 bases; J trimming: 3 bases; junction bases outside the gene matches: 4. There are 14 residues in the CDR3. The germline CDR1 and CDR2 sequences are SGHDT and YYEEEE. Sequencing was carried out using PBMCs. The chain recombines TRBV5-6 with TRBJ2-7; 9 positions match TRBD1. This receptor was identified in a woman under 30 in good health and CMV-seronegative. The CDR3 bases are TGTGCCAGCAGCTACCCGACAGGGGGCTACGAGCAGTACTTC. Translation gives CASSYPTGGYEQYF.